This T cell receptor beta chain is drawn from a study of control samples from healthy donors and cancer patients. V lost 8 bases to trimming and J lost 10 bases, with 15 bases between them. Germline V gene data show CDR1 as ENHRY and CDR2 as SYGVKD. This CDR3 is 12 amino acids long. Profiled with immunoSEQ multiplex PCR; TCRdb holds only in-frame clones, not every one. Found here are about 150,000 clones, 80% to 95% of them singletons; the top ten hold around 2%. This TCR was recovered from a woman between 40 and 55 years old in good health. The sample taken for sequencing was blood. J is TRBJ2-1 and V is TRBV10-3, with D possibly TRBD2 on 7 matching bases. The CDR3 here is CAIGPSGGEQFF. CDR3 sequence (DNA): TGTGCCATCGGGCCGTCGGGGGGCGAGCAGTTCTTC.